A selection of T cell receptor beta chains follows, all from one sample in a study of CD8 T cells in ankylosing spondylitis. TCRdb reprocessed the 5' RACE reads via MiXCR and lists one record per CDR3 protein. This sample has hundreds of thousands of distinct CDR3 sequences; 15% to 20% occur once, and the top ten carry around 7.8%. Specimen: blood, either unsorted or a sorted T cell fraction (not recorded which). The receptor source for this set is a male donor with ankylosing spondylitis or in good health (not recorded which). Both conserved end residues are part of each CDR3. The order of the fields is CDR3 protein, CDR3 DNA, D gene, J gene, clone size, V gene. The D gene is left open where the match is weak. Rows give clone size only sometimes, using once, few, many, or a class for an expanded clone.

CSVEGWNTEAFF,TGCAGCGTTGAGGGCTGGAACACTGAAGCTTTCTTT,.,TRBJ1-1,.,TRBV29-1
CSARTSGRVSSYNEQFF,TGCAGTGCTAGAACCAGCGGGAGGGTGAGCTCCTACAATGAGCAGTTCTTC,TRBD2,TRBJ2-1,few,TRBV20-1
CASSLGLGQGAYGYTF,TGTGCCAGCAGCTTGGGCCTTGGACAGGGGGCCTATGGCTACACCTTC,TRBD1,TRBJ1-2,.,TRBV5-5
CSGKTGANTGELFF,TGCAGCGGGAAGACAGGGGCGAACACCGGGGAGCTGTTTTTT,TRBD1,TRBJ2-2,few,TRBV29-1
CSVARGGGTGELFF,TGCAGCGTCGCTCGCGGGGGAGGGACCGGGGAGCTGTTTTTT,TRBD2,TRBJ2-2,few,TRBV29-1
CASSVDSRDLDTQYF,TGTGCCAGCAGCGTCGACTCCCGGGACTTAGATACGCAGTATTTT,.,TRBJ2-3,.,TRBV9
CASSLNPGSTEAFF,TGTGCCAGCAGCTTAAACCCAGGGAGCACTGAAGCTTTCTTT,.,TRBJ1-1,few,TRBV7-3
CASSWGDRDTDTQYF,TGCGCCAGCAGCTGGGGGGACCGCGACACAGATACGCAGTATTTT,.,TRBJ2-3,few,TRBV5-1
CASSLTGGNNQPQHF,TGTGCCAGCAGTTTAACAGGGGGGAATAATCAGCCCCAGCATTTT,TRBD1,TRBJ1-5,.,TRBV12-3/TRBV12-4
CASSRTSGSVNEQFF,TGCGCCAGCAGCCGGACTAGCGGGAGTGTGAATGAGCAGTTCTTC,TRBD2,TRBJ2-1,few,TRBV5-1
CASSEQGTGGGQPQHF,TGTGCCAGCAGTGAACAAGGGACAGGGGGCGGTCAGCCCCAGCATTTT,TRBD1,TRBJ1-5,few,TRBV6-1
CASSVDPLDQPQHF,TGTGCCAGCAGCGTAGACCCCCTGGATCAGCCCCAGCATTTT,.,TRBJ1-5,few,TRBV9
CAITAGTYNEQFF,TGTGCCATCACGGCAGGTACCTACAATGAGCAGTTCTTC,.,TRBJ2-1,many,TRBV10-3
CASSFGTKAFF,TGTGCCAGCAGTTTCGGGACAAAAGCTTTCTTT,.,TRBJ1-1,.,TRBV12-3/TRBV12-4
CASSQQGAITGELFF,TGTGCCAGCAGTCAACAGGGGGCGATCACCGGGGAGCTGTTTTTT,TRBD1,TRBJ2-2,.,TRBV12-3/TRBV12-4
CASSEAVWLAGVETQYF,TGTGCCAGCAGTGAAGCCGTTTGGCTAGCGGGGGTAGAGACCCAGTACTTC,TRBD2,TRBJ2-5,.,TRBV6-1
CASSQDAMSDEQFF,TGTGCCAGCAGCCAGGACGCCATGTCGGATGAGCAGTTCTTC,.,TRBJ2-1,few,TRBV5-4
CADRVGEKLFF,TGTGCCGACAGGGTTGGGGAAAAACTGTTTTTT,TRBD1,TRBJ1-4,few,TRBV2
CASSLEGLAGGLKETQYF,TGTGCCAGCAGCTTAGAGGGTCTAGCGGGGGGGCTCAAGGAGACCCAGTACTTC,TRBD2,TRBJ2-5,few,TRBV7-8
CATSRDFGELFF,TGTGCCACCAGCAGAGATTTTGGGGAGCTGTTTTTT,.,TRBJ2-2,few,TRBV15
CASSGRLAASTDTQYF,TGTGCCAGCAGCGGCAGACTAGCGGCTAGCACAGATACGCAGTATTTT,TRBD2,TRBJ2-3,.,TRBV9
CASSLYHGTGSRELFF,TGTGCCAGCAGTTTGTATCATGGGACAGGGTCGAGGGAGCTGTTTTTT,TRBD1,TRBJ2-2,.,TRBV12-3/TRBV12-4
CAIRRGPDTDTQYF,TGTGCCATCAGACGGGGACCTGACACAGATACGCAGTATTTT,.,TRBJ2-3,many,TRBV10-3
CASSVATMNTEAFF,TGTGCCAGCAGCGTAGCTACGATGAACACTGAAGCTTTCTTT,.,TRBJ1-1,few,TRBV9
CASSSTIFQETQYF,TGTGCCAGCAGTTCGACAATATTCCAAGAGACCCAGTACTTC,.,TRBJ2-5,.,TRBV11-2
CAISEYMDEQFF,TGTGCCATCAGTGAGTACATGGATGAGCAGTTCTTC,.,TRBJ2-1,.,TRBV10-3
CASSLAGTRNSPLHF,TGCGCCAGCAGCTTGGCCGGGACTCGCAATTCACCCCTCCACTTT,.,TRBJ1-6,.,TRBV5-1
CASLERASTDTQYF,TGTGCCAGCTTAGAGCGGGCGAGCACAGATACGCAGTATTTT,.,TRBJ2-3,.,TRBV7-8
CASSQAPAGTPGELFF,TGCGCCAGCAGCCAAGCCCCAGCGGGGACCCCCGGGGAGCTGTTTTTT,TRBD2,TRBJ2-2,many,TRBV4-1
CASSDGEKLFF,TGTGCCAGTAGCGACGGAGAAAAACTGTTTTTT,.,TRBJ1-4,many,TRBV3-1
CASSVAASSGANVLTF,TGTGCCAGCAGCGTAGCTGCGTCCTCTGGGGCCAACGTCCTGACTTTC,.,TRBJ2-6,many,TRBV9
CSALAGGRTGELFF,TGCAGTGCTCTAGCGGGAGGAAGGACCGGGGAGCTGTTTTTT,TRBD2,TRBJ2-2,.,TRBV20-1
CASSSLPTGGNEQFF,TGTGCCAGCAGCTCGCTCCCGACTGGTGGGAATGAGCAGTTCTTC,.,TRBJ2-1,.,TRBV7-6
CAISDPQGPYNEQFF,TGTGCCATCAGTGATCCGCAGGGCCCCTACAATGAGCAGTTCTTC,.,TRBJ2-1,.,TRBV10-3
CASSQLDRGRGSAEAFF,TGTGCCAGCAGCCAATTAGACAGGGGGCGAGGGAGTGCTGAAGCTTTCTTT,TRBD1,TRBJ1-1,.,TRBV4-2
CVSSLTGPGPQTQYF,TGCGTCAGCAGCTTGACAGGGCCAGGGCCGCAGACCCAGTACTTC,TRBD1,TRBJ2-5,.,TRBV5-1
CASSQQGNTEAFF,TGTGCCAGCAGCCAACAGGGGAACACTGAAGCTTTCTTT,.,TRBJ1-1,many,TRBV7-3
CASSSVGSKNIQYF,TGTGCCAGCAGTTCTGTAGGGTCTAAAAACATTCAGTACTTC,.,TRBJ2-4,.,TRBV6-5
CSPAGLAGGNEQFF,TGCAGCCCCGCAGGGCTAGCGGGAGGAAATGAGCAGTTCTTC,TRBD2,TRBJ2-1,.,TRBV29-1
CASSPPGTKNTEAFF,TGTGCCAGCAGCCCCCCCGGGACAAAGAACACTGAAGCTTTCTTT,.,TRBJ1-1,.,TRBV7-2
CASSLGVRGLSDQPQHF,TGCGCCAGCAGCTTGGGCGTCAGGGGTTTGAGCGATCAGCCCCAGCATTTT,.,TRBJ1-5,few,TRBV5-1
CSASRIRDSLVETQYF,TGCAGTGCTAGCCGAATTAGGGACAGCCTGGTGGAGACCCAGTACTTC,TRBD1,TRBJ2-5,few,TRBV20-1
CASSLEAGISYGYTF,TGTGCCAGCAGCTTGGAGGCAGGCATAAGCTATGGCTACACCTTC,.,TRBJ1-2,few,TRBV5-8
CASSQDGDVNQPQHF,TGTGCCAGCAGCCAGGACGGGGACGTCAATCAGCCCCAGCATTTT,.,TRBJ1-5,many,TRBV3-1
CASSVESRGNYGYTF,TGTGCCAGCAGCGTAGAATCCAGGGGTAACTATGGCTACACCTTC,.,TRBJ1-2,.,TRBV9
CASSSRSDTQYF,TGTGCCAGCAGCAGTAGATCCGATACGCAGTATTTT,.,TRBJ2-3,.,TRBV9
CASSSQGTDTQYF,TGTGCCAGCAGCTCGCAGGGCACAGATACGCAGTATTTT,.,TRBJ2-3,few,TRBV7-3
CATNWGDGEQFF,TGTGCCACCAATTGGGGGGACGGTGAGCAGTTCTTC,.,TRBJ2-1,few,TRBV6-6
CASSLGAGFTDTQYF,TGTGCCAGCAGCTTAGGTGCCGGGTTCACAGATACGCAGTATTTT,.,TRBJ2-3,.,TRBV13
CASSLFGQETQYF,TGTGCCAGCAGCTTGTTTGGCCAGGAGACCCAGTACTTC,.,TRBJ2-5,.,TRBV7-8
CASSFNHRGGDTQYF,TGCGCCAGCAGCTTCAACCACCGGGGGGGAGATACGCAGTATTTT,TRBD2,TRBJ2-3,.,TRBV5-1
CASSYQREGRPTGELFF,TGTGCCAGCAGCTACCAGCGGGAGGGCCGTCCCACCGGGGAGCTGTTTTTT,TRBD2,TRBJ2-2,many,TRBV11-2
CASSSTSKGEQFF,TGTGCCAGCAGTTCGACTAGCAAGGGTGAGCAGTTCTTC,TRBD2,TRBJ2-1,few,TRBV27
CASSVSRGPEAFF,TGTGCCAGCAGTGTAAGTAGGGGTCCTGAAGCTTTCTTT,.,TRBJ1-1,few,TRBV28
CASSLRIQETQYF,TGTGCCAGCAGTTTACGGATACAAGAGACCCAGTACTTC,.,TRBJ2-5,few,TRBV12-3/TRBV12-4
CASSLAASGGPRTDTQYF,TGTGCCAGCAGCTTAGCCGCTAGCGGGGGCCCCCGCACAGATACGCAGTATTTT,TRBD2,TRBJ2-3,.,TRBV7-2
CASTMSISSHNSPLHF,TGTGCCAGCACGATGTCAATAAGCTCCCATAATTCACCCCTCCACTTT,.,TRBJ1-6,.,TRBV2